Below are 32 T cell receptor beta chains sequenced from a single sample in a study of OX40 agonist ivuxolimab in advanced cancers. Method: immunoSEQ multiplex PCR; TCRdb's copy keeps in-frame clones and lacks some. This sample yields approximately 69,000 clones, of which around four fifths are seen a single time; 5.5% to 7.5% belongs to the top ten. Source: CD4+ or CD8+ T cells sorted from blood, taken in a trial of the OX40 agonist ivuxolimab. These receptors were taken from an adult with an advanced solid tumor such as melanoma, head and neck, liver or kidney cancer.

This chain joins TRBV6-5 and TRBJ2-2; 7 nucleotides line up with TRBD1. CDR1 and CDR2 from the germline V gene are MNHEY and SVGAGI. This CDR3 is 15 amino acids long. The trim removed 2 bases at V and 3 bases at J, leaving 3 bases unmatched. The CDR3 spells CASSYAGGDTGELFF. CDR3 nucleotide sequence: TGTGCCAGCAGTTACGCAGGGGGTGACACCGGGGAGCTGTTTTTT.

The chain combines TRBV5-1 with TRBJ1-1; D gene unclear. The V end lost 0 bases, the J end lost 2 bases, and 5 bases lay between the germline ends. Germline-derived CDR1 and CDR2 are SGHRS and YFSETQ. The CDR3 consists of 13 residues. CDR3 protein: CASSLDPNTEAFF. The CDR3 DNA is TGCGCCAGCAGCTTGGATCCCAACACTGAAGCTTTCTTT.

The chain has TRBV27 and TRBJ1-5, with D unclear. Between the trimmed V and J ends, which lost 4 bases and 0 bases, there was a span of 7 bases. In germline, CDR1 is MNHEY, CDR2 SMNVEV (reference sequence). CDR3 length: 14 residues. The CDR3 sequence: CASSSPYSNQPQHF. The CDR3 DNA sequence: TGTGCCAGCAGTTCCCCCTATAGCAATCAGCCCCAGCATTTT.

The chain combines TRBV2 with TRBJ1-2, with 9 nucleotides matching TRBD1. Germline V lookup: CDR1 SNHLY, CDR2 FYNNEI. After removal of 1 base from V and 6 bases from J, the junction contained 9 bases not matched to a gene. The CDR3 contains 16 residues. The CDR3 DNA follows: TGTGCCAGCAGTGAAGTCGCGGGACAGGGAAGGGATGGCTACACCTTC. Residues: CASSEVAGQGRDGYTF.

This clone has only one observation. The chain uses TRBV7-9 and TRBJ2-7; the D is unclear. This CDR3 has 12 residues. Trimming took 3 bases from V and 9 from J, leaving 12 bases between them. Germline V gives CDR1 SEHNR, CDR2 FQNEAQ (reference sequence). The chain's CDR3 is CASSLAPVLQYF. The CDR3 DNA reads TGTGCCAGCAGCTTGGCCCCGGTGTTGCAGTACTTC. Variable domain in full (rest from reference TRBV7-9 and TRBJ2-7): DTGVSQNPRHKITKRGQNVTFRCDPISEHNRLYWYRQTLGQGPEFLTYFQNEAQLEKSRLLSDRFSAERPKGSFSTLEIQRTEQGDSAMYLCASSLAPVLQYFGPGTRLTVT.

The chain recombines TRBV28 with TRBJ1-5; 10 bases match TRBD1. V was clipped by 8 bases and J by 6 bases; unmatched bases: 10. Germline V gene sequence: CDR1 MDHEN, CDR2 SYDVKM. The CDR3 sequence is 15 residues long. The DNA of the CDR3 is TGTGCCAGCCAGATGGACAGGGGGTCCAGTCAGCCCCAGCATTTT. Translating it yields CASQMDRGSSQPQHF.

The chain recombines TRBV19 with TRBJ2-3; 8 positions agree with TRBD1. CDR3 size: 16 residues. The germline V gene encodes CDR1 LNHDA and CDR2 SQIVND (reference sequence). V was clipped by 0 bases and J by 2 bases; unmatched bases: 4. The CDR3 spells CASSIDGRGLTDTQYF. Here the CDR3 DNA reads TGTGCCAGTAGTATAGATGGCAGGGGGCTCACAGATACGCAGTATTTT.

This chain connects TRBV28 to TRBJ2-1; perhaps D is TRBD1 or TRBD2 (5 bases each). Between the trimmed V and J ends, which lost 6 bases and 0 bases, there was a span of 12 bases. The germline CDR1 and CDR2 sequences are MDHEN and SYDVKM. CDR3 length: 15 amino acids. CDR3 nucleotide sequence: TGTGCCAGCAGCCGGGACCCCCGCTCCTACAATGAGCAGTTCTTC. Protein: CASSRDPRSYNEQFF.

This clone was found once. V is TRBV7-2 and J is TRBJ2-3, with D perhaps given as TRBD1 or TRBD2 (5 bases each). Trimming left V 3 bases short and J 0 bases short, with 10 bases between. CDR3 length equals 15 residues. CDR1 SGHTA and CDR2 FQGNSA come from the germline V gene. CDR3 in DNA: TGTGCCAGCAGCTTCGGGGCTTCTAGCACAGATACGCAGTATTTT. Translation gives CASSFGASSTDTQYF.

The chain employs TRBV27 and TRBJ1-1; TRBD1 might be the D (5 bases). Germline V lookup: CDR1 MNHEY, CDR2 SMNVEV (reference sequence). CDR3 length: 15 residues. Trimming shortened V by 2 bases and J by 4 bases, and 14 bases separated the two germline ends. CDR3 sequence: CASSLSQGSFTEAFF. CDR3 bases: TGTGCCAGCAGTTTAAGCCAGGGATCTTTCACTGAAGCTTTCTTT.

This rearrangement joins TRBV11-3 to TRBJ2-1; D gene uncertain. Germline V CDR1 and CDR2: SGHNT, YENEEA. Trimming pared 1 base from V and 9 bases from J, leaving 13 bases between. The CDR3 sequence is 14 residues long. CDR3 sequence: CASSLAPSGREQFF. The CDR3 DNA reads as TGTGCCAGCAGCTTAGCCCCGTCGGGTCGTGAGCAGTTCTTC. Together with reference TRBV11-3 and TRBJ2-1, the CDR3 gives the full variable domain: EAGVVQSPRYKIIEKKQPVAFWCNPISGHNTLYWYLQNLGQGPELLIRYENEEAVDDSQLPKDRFSAERLKGVDSTLKIQPAELGDSAVYLCASSLAPSGREQFFGPGTRLTVL.

The V gene is TRBV28, the J gene TRBJ2-7, with unresolved D. Trimming took off 4 bases at V and 2 bases at J, with 12 bases between the two ends. Germline CDR1 reads MDHEN; CDR2 reads SYDVKM. This CDR3 is built from 14 residues. CDR3 nucleotide sequence: TGTGCCAGCAGTTCCTCCTGGGTAACCTACGAGCAGTACTTC. Its translation: CASSSSWVTYEQYF. The full variable domain, completed using reference TRBV28 and TRBJ2-7, is DVKVTQSSRYLVKRTGEKVFLECVQDMDHENMFWYRQDPGLGLRLIYFSYDVKMKEKGDIPEGYSVSREKKERFSLILESASTNQTSMYLCASSSSWVTYEQYFGPGTRLTVT.

The V call is TRBV10-3, the J call TRBJ2-3; D not certain. The CDR3 covers 11 residues. CDR1 and CDR2 from the germline V gene are ENHRY and SYGVKD. V lost 11 bases and J lost 2, with 8 bases in between. CDR3 sequence reads: CAASTTDTQYF. CDR3 nucleotides: TGTGCCGCCAGCACCACAGATACGCAGTATTTT.

This clone was seen just once. The chain uses TRBV28 and TRBJ1-2; D uncertain. Trimming pared 3 bases from V and 4 bases from J, leaving 9 bases between. The germline gives CDR1 MDHEN, CDR2 SYDVKM. This CDR3 has 13 residues. The chain's CDR3 is CASSFWRTYGYTF. Written as DNA, the CDR3 is TGTGCCAGCAGTTTTTGGCGGACCTATGGCTACACCTTC.

This chain links TRBV25-1 with TRBJ1-2, with 9 bases fitting TRBD1. V trimming: 5 bases; J trimming: 7 bases; junction bases outside the gene matches: 11. The CDR3 extends over 15 amino acids. The germline V gene has CDR1 MGHDK and CDR2 SYGVNS. Here the CDR3 DNA reads TGTGCCAGCAGTCCCCCGGGACAGGGATTTCGTGGCTACACCTTC. It codes for CASSPPGQGFRGYTF.

The J gene is TRBJ1-4, the V gene TRBV9; D might be TRBD1 (6 bases). Germline CDR1 and CDR2: SGDLS and YYNGEE. The CDR3 loop spans 14 amino acids. V shed 4 bases and J shed 8 bases, with 15 bases lying between them. The CDR3 reads CASSPRGDGEKLFF. For the CDR3, the DNA is TGTGCCAGCAGCCCTAGGGGGGATGGAGAAAAACTGTTTTTT.

The CDR3 region is CASKERLAKSTDTQYF. The CDR3 coding sequence is TGCGCCAGCAAAGAACGACTAGCGAAGAGCACAGATACGCAGTATTTT. The chain joins TRBV10-1 to TRBJ2-3; 8 bases match TRBD2. This CDR3 has 16 amino acids. Germline trimming cut 7 bases from V and 0 bases from J; bases unmatched to any gene: 9. Germline assignment: CDR1 WNHNN and CDR2 SYGVQD (reference sequence).

V gene TRBV7-9 combines with J gene TRBJ1-4, with unresolved D. The CDR3 length is 14 residues. CDR1 is SEHNR, CDR2 FQNEAQ, per germline (reference sequence). Trimming removed 8 bases from V and 0 bases from J, with 10 bases in between. In DNA, the CDR3 is TGTGCCAGCTCGATGGCCTCAACTAATGAAAAACTGTTTTTT. Translated, it gives CASSMASTNEKLFF.

The genes are TRBV4-1 and TRBJ2-5; 9 nucleotides agree with TRBD2. With V trimmed by 4 bases and J by 1 base, 7 bases remained unmatched. This CDR3 comprises 16 residues. Germline V gene data show CDR1 as MGHRA and CDR2 as YSYEKL. This CDR3 is CASSRGNSGGQETQYF. The CDR3 nucleotides are TGCGCCAGCAGCCGAGGGAATAGCGGGGGCCAAGAGACCCAGTACTTC.

The genes are TRBV11-1 and TRBJ2-5; 7 nucleotides match TRBD1. This CDR3 is built from 14 residues. The trim removed 6 bases at V and 5 bases at J, leaving 9 bases unmatched. Per germline, CDR1 SGHAT and CDR2 FQDESV (reference sequence). The CDR3 spells CASSYTGASETQYF. The CDR3, as DNA: TGTGCCAGCAGTTACACAGGGGCTTCGGAGACCCAGTACTTC.

The chain links TRBV6-1 to TRBJ1-5; unclear D gene. V lost 4 bases, J lost 4 bases, and 11 bases lay in between. This CDR3 is built from 14 residues. Germline CDR1 is MNHNS and CDR2 is SASEGT. The CDR3 spells CASSVSLLNQPQHF. Written as DNA, the CDR3 is TGTGCCAGCAGTGTCTCCCTTTTAAATCAGCCCCAGCATTTT.

The genes are TRBV4-1 and TRBJ2-2; either TRBD1 or TRBD2 may fit D (5 bases each). From germline, CDR1 is MGHRA and CDR2 YSYEKL. There are 17 residues in the CDR3. The germline V and J ends were trimmed by 0 bases and 6 bases, with 17 bases remaining between them. This CDR3 reads CASSQDVGVMGSGELFF. CDR3 DNA sequence: TGCGCCAGCAGCCAAGATGTGGGGGTAATGGGGTCCGGGGAGCTGTTTTTT.

The rearrangement uses TRBV7-9 and TRBJ2-3, with TRBD1 matching over 7 bases. The CDR3 length is 15 residues. Trimming removed 2 bases from V and 3 bases from J; junction bases left unmatched: 5. CDR1 and CDR2 (germline): SEHNR, FQNEAQ (reference sequence). The CDR3 coding sequence is TGTGCCAGCAGCTTACTCGGGACAGTAACAGATACGCAGTATTTT. This gives the protein CASSLLGTVTDTQYF.

The CDR3 sequence is CASSPGTGNEKLFF. DNA for the CDR3: TGTGCCAGCTCCCCCGGGACAGGAAATGAAAAACTGTTTTTT. The chain recombines TRBV18 with TRBJ1-4; 8 bases match TRBD1. The CDR3 loop spans 14 amino acids. The V gene's germline CDR1 is KGHSH and CDR2 LQKENI. Trimming took 6 bases from V and 5 from J; bases not matched to a gene: 5.

The genes are TRBV27 and TRBJ2-7, with 12 bases lining up with TRBD2. Germline lookup yields CDR1 MNHEY and CDR2 SMNVEV (reference sequence). V shed 6 bases and J 6 bases; nucleotides not matched to a gene: 6. The length of the CDR3 is 14 residues. Here the CDR3 DNA reads TGTGCCAGCAGACGGTCTAGCGGGAGGGGCGAGCAGTACTTC. This encodes CASRRSSGRGEQYF.

For this clone: At one end, the junction sequence differs from germline, possibly due to a read error. Other nucleotide sequences in the sample specify the same CDR3. The chain uses TRBV4-3 and TRBJ2-5; 7 nucleotides line up with TRBD1. The V gene's germline CDR1 is LGHNA and CDR2 YSLEER. This CDR3 contains 16 residues. The CDR3 nucleotides read TGCGCCAGTAGCCAAGGAACGGGACAGATCCAAGAGACCCAGTACTTC. This encodes CASSQGTGQIQETQYF.

The V gene is TRBV6-5, the J gene TRBJ1-2, with 9 nucleotides matching TRBD1. The ends lost 3 bases at V and 8 bases at J; junction bases unmatched: 13. Per the germline V gene, CDR1 is MNHEY and CDR2 is SVGAGI. The CDR3 runs 16 residues. The CDR3 DNA reads TGTGCCAGCAGTTATTCGCCGGGACAGGGTCTCGAGGGCTACACCTTC. Amino acid sequence: CASSYSPGQGLEGYTF.

The chain carries TRBV7-6 and TRBJ1-1; no reliable D call. CDR1 SGHVS and CDR2 FNYEAQ come from the germline V gene. The CDR3 sequence is 13 residues long. The V and J ends lost 5 bases and 1 base respectively, with 8 bases between them. The CDR3 DNA follows: TGTGCCAGCAGCCACACAGAGAACACTGAAGCTTTCTTT. It is translated as CASSHTENTEAFF.

DNA of the CDR3: TGTGCCAGCTCACCCCGACAGGAAAATGAAAAACTGTTTTTT. Translating gives CASSPRQENEKLFF. The chain has TRBV18 and TRBJ1-4, with D tentatively TRBD1 (6 bases). This CDR3 region has 14 residues. CDR1 is KGHSH, CDR2 LQKENI, per germline. Deletions cut 3 bases from V and 5 bases from J, with 10 bases between.

The gene calls are TRBV5-6 and TRBJ2-1; 10 nucleotides align to TRBD1. J was trimmed by 6 bases and V by 4 bases; bases with no gene match: 10. The CDR3 totals 16 residues. Germline-derived CDR1 and CDR2 are SGHDT and YYEEEE. CDR3 in DNA: TGTGCCAGCAGCCGATGGGTAGGACAGGGGGGCAATGAGCAGTTCTTC. This encodes CASSRWVGQGGNEQFF. The full variable domain, completed using reference TRBV5-6 and TRBJ2-1, is DAGVTQSPTHLIKTRGQQVTLRCSPKSGHDTVSWYQQALGQGPQFIFQYYEEEERQRGNFPDRFSGHQFPNYSSELNVNALLLGDSALYLCASSRWVGQGGNEQFFGPGTRLTVL.

V is TRBV19 and J is TRBJ2-1, with D tentatively TRBD2 (5 bases). Germline CDR1 LNHDA, CDR2 SQIVND (reference sequence). The CDR3 extends over 15 amino acids. The V and J ends lost 4 bases and 2 bases respectively, with 12 bases between them. The CDR3 loop reads CASSRMAGTYNEQFF. CDR3 nucleotides: TGTGCCAGTAGTAGGATGGCGGGTACCTACAATGAGCAGTTCTTC.

The V gene is TRBV5-4, the J gene TRBJ2-3; 13 bases match TRBD2. V was clipped by 1 base and J by 3 bases; unmatched bases: 5. The CDR3 consists of 17 residues. CDR1 is SGHNT, CDR2 YYREEE, per germline (reference sequence). Here the CDR3 DNA reads TGTGCCAGCAGCTTGTCCCCGACTAGCGGGAGGACAGATACGCAGTATTTT. Residues: CASSLSPTSGRTDTQYF.